These T cell receptor beta chains were read from a single sample in a study of T-cell reconstitution after alpha-beta-depleted transplantation in children. TCRdb itself ran the PCR reads through MiXCR, one entry per CDR3 protein. The sample consists of 450,000 to 600,000 distinct CDR3 sequences, roughly a tenth of them appearing once. Material: PBMCs, obtained before TCRalphabeta/CD19-depleted stem cell transplant. Receptors originate from a child aged 2 to 15 with inherited bone marrow failure, due to receive a stem cell transplant. Each CDR3 is given with its conserved first and last residue. The D gene is left open where the match is weak. Size values are once, few and many counts, or a class for expanded clones, and some rows have none.

>TRBV12-3/TRBV12-4|TRBD2|many|TRBJ2-1
CASSRTSGFYNEQFF
TGTGCCAGCAGCCGGACTAGCGGGTTCTACAATGAGCAGTTCTTC
>TRBV20-1|NA|many|TRBJ1-1
CSAVQGESTEAFF
TGCAGTGCGGTACAGGGTGAAAGCACTGAAGCTTTCTTT
>TRBV9|TRBD2|NA|TRBJ2-1
CASSASGLGYNEQFF
TGTGCCAGCAGCGCCTCGGGACTAGGATACAATGAGCAGTTCTTC
>TRBV12-3/TRBV12-4|TRBD2|many|TRBJ2-7
CASSLGLGRDEQYF
TGTGCCAGCAGTTTGGGACTAGGTAGGGACGAGCAGTACTTC
>TRBV28|NA|many|TRBJ2-7
CATELLGTITYEQYF
TGTGCCACCGAACTCCTTGGGACGATCACCTACGAGCAGTACTTC
>TRBV20-1|NA|NA|TRBJ2-5
CSAREVGVQETQYF
TGCAGTGCTAGAGAGGTGGGGGTCCAAGAGACCCAGTACTTC
>TRBV7-8|TRBD1|NA|TRBJ1-3
CASSLALGQYGNTIYF
TGTGCCAGCAGCTTAGCTTTGGGACAGTATGGAAACACCATATATTTT
>TRBV7-2|NA|NA|TRBJ2-7
CASSYSGGYRDYEQYF
TGTGCCAGCAGCTATTCCGGAGGGTATAGGGACTACGAGCAGTACTTC
>TRBV11-2|NA|NA|TRBJ2-7
CASSFDPEQYF
TGTGCCAGCAGCTTTGATCCCGAGCAGTACTTC
>TRBV28|TRBD2|many|TRBJ2-1
CASTLLAGGWNEQFF
TGTGCCAGCACCCTACTAGCGGGAGGTTGGAATGAGCAGTTCTTC
>TRBV5-1|TRBD1|many|TRBJ2-5
CASSLGDSDVETQYF
TGCGCCAGCAGCCTCGGGGACAGTGATGTCGAGACCCAGTACTTC
>TRBV7-8|TRBD2|many|TRBJ2-7
CASSLAAGDTHEQYF
TGTGCCAGCAGCTTAGCGGCGGGAGACACCCACGAGCAGTACTTC
>TRBV7-2|NA|NA|TRBJ2-1
CASSLAGEFIWGAQFF
TGTGCCAGCAGCTTAGCGGGGGAATTCATCTGGGGGGCGCAGTTCTTC
>TRBV20-1|TRBD2|NA|TRBJ2-7
CSAGRLAGDYEQYF
TGCAGTGCGGGGAGACTAGCGGGGGACTACGAGCAGTACTTC
>TRBV10-3|TRBD1|few|TRBJ2-1
CAISGPRDRASNEQFF
TGTGCCATCAGCGGACCCCGGGACAGGGCAAGCAATGAGCAGTTCTTC
>TRBV19|NA|many|TRBJ2-6
CASSVHSRLGANVLTF
TGTGCCAGTAGTGTCCACAGCCGGCTCGGGGCCAACGTCCTGACTTTC
>TRBV7-2|NA|many|TRBJ1-1
CASSSQWLGNTEAFF
TGTGCCAGCAGCTCCCAGTGGTTGGGGAACACTGAAGCTTTCTTT
>TRBV20-1|NA|few|TRBJ1-6
CSASSLGAPLHF
TGCAGTGCTAGTTCTCTGGGAGCACCCCTCCACTTT
>TRBV9|TRBD1|many|TRBJ2-7
CASSPSGTGDYEQYF
TGTGCCAGCAGCCCGAGCGGGACAGGGGACTACGAGCAGTACTTC
>TRBV20-1|TRBD1|few|TRBJ2-1
CSARDRDRGFPGIHEQFF
TGCAGTGCTAGAGATCGGGACAGGGGGTTTCCGGGGATACATGAGCAGTTCTTC
>TRBV7-2|NA|many|TRBJ2-3
CASSPMRAVQGTQYF
TGTGCCAGCAGCCCCATGAGGGCAGTACAGGGTACGCAGTATTTT
>TRBV12-3/TRBV12-4|TRBD1|few|TRBJ1-2
CASSPRPGTDNYGYTF
TGTGCCAGCAGTCCCCGCCCCGGGACAGATAACTATGGCTACACCTTC
>TRBV29-1|TRBD1|many|TRBJ2-7
CSVTQGEILSYEQYF
TGCAGCGTTACACAGGGGGAAATTTTGTCCTACGAGCAGTACTTC
>TRBV2|NA|many|TRBJ2-2
CASGGTLNTGELFF
TGTGCCAGCGGGGGGACTTTGAACACCGGGGAGCTGTTTTTT
>TRBV5-1|NA|many|TRBJ2-7
CASSFSPGPSYEQYF
TGCGCCAGCAGCTTTTCACCGGGACCCTCCTACGAGCAGTACTTC
>TRBV18|NA|NA|TRBJ2-1
CASSSELGNHEQFF
TGTGCCAGCTCATCCGAACTAGGTAACCATGAGCAGTTCTTC
>TRBV4-2|TRBD2|NA|TRBJ2-1
CASSPGTSGTPIKSYNEQFF
TGTGCCAGCAGTCCCGGGACTAGCGGGACTCCGATAAAGTCCTACAATGAGCAGTTCTTC
>TRBV18|NA|NA|TRBJ2-1
CASSPPTGVRSYNEQFF
TGTGCCAGCTCACCACCAACGGGGGTTAGGTCCTACAATGAGCAGTTCTTC
>TRBV28|TRBD1|many|TRBJ2-3
CASSLAGQATSTDTQYF
TGTGCCAGCAGTTTGGCGGGACAGGCTACTAGCACAGATACGCAGTATTTT